This TCR beta chain came from a study of early stage breast cancer tumors. Turning to the study itself: About 70% of the 16 invasive tumors were ER+, PR+ and HER2-. Study-wide results and caveats: Functional markers like CD4, CD8 and FOXP3 were missed in bulk sequencing.

This CDR3 spans 14 amino acids. Trimming stripped 2 bases from V and 8 bases from J, with 15 bases between. CDR1 and CDR2 (germline): LNHDA, SQIVND (reference sequence). Note on this clone: Antigen unknown.

TCRdb's table, derived via immunoSEQ multiplex PCR, lists solely in-frame clones and lacks some. The top ten clones hold around 1.3% of a sample with about 48,000 clones, 83% of them seen once. This sequence was found in a person between 45 and 65 years old with breast cancer. Sequencing used blood. The chain links TRBV19 to TRBJ1-2; tentatively, D is TRBD1 (5 bases). CDR3 sequence reads: CASSIRRGGGGYTF. The CDR3 DNA reads as TGTGCCAGTAGTATACGTCGGGGGGGTGGAGGCTACACCTTC.